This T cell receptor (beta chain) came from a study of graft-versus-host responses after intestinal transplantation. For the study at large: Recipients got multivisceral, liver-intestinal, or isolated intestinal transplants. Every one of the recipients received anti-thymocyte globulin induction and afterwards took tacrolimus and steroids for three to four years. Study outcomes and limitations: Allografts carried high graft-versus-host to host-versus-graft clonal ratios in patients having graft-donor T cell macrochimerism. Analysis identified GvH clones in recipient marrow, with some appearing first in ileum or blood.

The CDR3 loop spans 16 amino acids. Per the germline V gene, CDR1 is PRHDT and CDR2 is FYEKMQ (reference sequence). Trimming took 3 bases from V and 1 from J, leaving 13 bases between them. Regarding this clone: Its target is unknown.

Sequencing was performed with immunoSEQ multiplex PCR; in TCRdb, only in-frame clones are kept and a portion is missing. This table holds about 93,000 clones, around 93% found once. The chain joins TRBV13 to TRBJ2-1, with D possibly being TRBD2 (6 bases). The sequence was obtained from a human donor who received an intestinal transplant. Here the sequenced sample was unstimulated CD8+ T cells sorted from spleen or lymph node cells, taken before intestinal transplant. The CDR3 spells CASSFTTRGSYNEQFF. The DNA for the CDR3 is TGTGCCAGCAGCTTCACGACGCGGGGTTCCTACAATGAGCAGTTCTTC. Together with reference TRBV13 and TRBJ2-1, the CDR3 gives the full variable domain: AAGVIQSPRHLIKEKRETATLKCYPIPRHDTVYWYQQGPGQDPQFLISFYEKMQSDKGSIPDRFSAQQFSDYHSELNMSSLELGDSALYFCASSFTTRGSYNEQFFGPGTRLTVL.